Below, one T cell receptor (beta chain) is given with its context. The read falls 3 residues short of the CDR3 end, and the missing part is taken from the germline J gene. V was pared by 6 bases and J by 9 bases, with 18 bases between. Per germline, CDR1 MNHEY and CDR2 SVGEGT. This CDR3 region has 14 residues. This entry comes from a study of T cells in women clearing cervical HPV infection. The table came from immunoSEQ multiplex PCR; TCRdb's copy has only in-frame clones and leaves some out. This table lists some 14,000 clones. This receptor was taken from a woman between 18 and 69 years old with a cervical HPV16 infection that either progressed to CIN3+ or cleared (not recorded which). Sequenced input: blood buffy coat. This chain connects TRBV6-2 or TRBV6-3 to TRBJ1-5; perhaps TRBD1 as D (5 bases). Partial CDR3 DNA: TGTGCCAGCAGAGAACGGGGGTGGGCATCGCCC. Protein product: CASRERGWASP. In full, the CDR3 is CASRERGWASPQHF.